The source of this TCR beta chain is a study of blood T cell repertoires in COVID-19. The wider study: From T cells, B-cell-depleted T cells, or PBMCs came the material, which was cDNA or gDNA.

Trimming cost V 1 base and J 3 bases, with 9 bases left between them. CDR1 SEHNR and CDR2 FQNEAQ come from the germline V gene (reference sequence). The CDR3 runs 14 residues. Authors' analysis steps: Reference gene primer amplification in the assay estimated nucleated cell counts. Only in-frame clones appear in the TCRdb table, and some are missing; sequencing was by immunoSEQ multiplex PCR. That table furnishes V, J and clone size, whereas the DNA furnished D and trimming. The repertoire holds about 480,000 clones, with roughly 90% as singletons. The rearrangement links TRBV7-9 to TRBJ1-1; no definite D call. Specimen: PBMCs or T cells enriched from blood (not recorded which). The sequence derives from a woman aged 40-49 years who had recovered from COVID-19. The CDR3 bases are TGTGCCAGCAGCTTAGGTTTCGGGGACACTGAAGCTTTCTTT. Amino acids: CASSLGFGDTEAFF.